The next 14 T cell receptor beta chains were all read from a single sample in a study of OX40 agonist ivuxolimab in advanced cancers. Sequenced by immunoSEQ multiplex PCR; TCRdb stores in-frame clones only, minus some. This sample carries some 80,000 clones, about 93% of them seen once, and the ten largest clones take roughly 22%. The material was CD4+ or CD8+ T cells sorted from blood, obtained in a trial of the OX40 agonist ivuxolimab. The receptors come from an adult with an advanced solid tumor such as melanoma, head and neck, liver or kidney cancer.

The V gene is TRBV7-9, the J gene TRBJ1-1; weak D call: TRBD1 (5 bases). This CDR3 has 15 residues. V lost 4 bases, J lost 3 bases, and 15 bases lay in between. The germline V gene encodes CDR1 SEHNR and CDR2 FQNEAQ (reference sequence). The CDR3 reads CASSSLTEVDTEAFF. CDR3 coding DNA: TGTGCCAGCAGCTCTCTGACAGAGGTTGACACTGAAGCTTTCTTT.

The J gene is TRBJ1-2, the V gene TRBV5-6; D is undetermined. The CDR3 contains 15 residues. Germline CDR1 and CDR2: SGHDT and YYEEEE. V shed 3 bases and J shed 6 bases, with 18 bases lying between them. The CDR3 protein is CASSSPEALTDGYTF. The CDR3 bases are TGTGCCAGCAGCTCCCCCGAGGCCCTAACGGATGGCTACACCTTC.

The chain carries TRBV4-3 and TRBJ1-5; D uncertain. Germline V gene sequence: CDR1 LGHNA, CDR2 YSLEER. Between the trimmed V and J ends, which lost 0 bases and 1 base, there was a span of 7 bases. The CDR3 is 15 residues long. CDR3 in amino acids: CASSQDSGSNQPQHF. The CDR3 DNA reads as TGCGCCAGCAGCCAAGATTCAGGAAGCAATCAGCCCCAGCATTTT.

The genes are TRBV10-3 and TRBJ2-1, with D unclear. The V and J ends lost 0 bases and 3 bases respectively, with 6 bases between them. The germline V gene encodes CDR1 ENHRY and CDR2 SYGVKD. The CDR3 consists of 14 residues. CDR3 nucleotides: TGTGCCATCAGTGAGTCTGACCTCTACAATGAGCAGTTCTTC. Protein sequence: CAISESDLYNEQFF.

The chain is built from TRBV19 and TRBJ1-1; the D is unclear. CDR1 is LNHDA and CDR2 is SQIVND in the germline V gene (reference sequence). The CDR3 totals 12 residues. Trimming left V 5 bases short and J 6 bases short, with 10 bases between. The chain's CDR3 is CASSPGIAEAFF. Written as DNA, the CDR3 is TGTGCCAGTAGTCCGGGTATCGCTGAAGCTTTCTTT.

The chain combines TRBV4-1 with TRBJ1-1; no reliable D call. Germline CDR1 is MGHRA and CDR2 is YSYEKL. The CDR3 contains 13 residues. The V end lost 4 bases, the J end lost 3 bases, and 9 bases lay between the germline ends. CDR3 bases: TGCGCCAGCAGCCCCGGGTCACACACTGAAGCTTTCTTT. It translates to CASSPGSHTEAFF.

The sample holds one count of this clone. The chain links TRBV11-2 to TRBJ1-2; D gene ambiguous. The V gene lost 2 bases and the J gene lost 6 bases, with 10 bases spanning the gap. The CDR3 loop spans 13 amino acids. Germline CDR1 SGHAT, CDR2 FQNNGV. CDR3 residues: CASSLSSVHGYTF. CDR3 nucleotides: TGTGCCAGCAGCTTAAGTTCAGTCCATGGCTACACCTTC.

The chain couples TRBV29-1 to TRBJ1-1; D call uncertain. From germline, CDR1 is SQVTM and CDR2 ANQGSEA. The CDR3 runs to 14 residues. Between the trimmed V and J ends, which lost 0 bases and 1 base, there was a span of 9 bases. CDR3 DNA: TGCAGCGTTGAAGACTTACATGCGAACACTGAAGCTTTCTTT. This sequence encodes CSVEDLHANTEAFF.

The chain is built from TRBV5-1 and TRBJ1-5; 9 nucleotides line up with TRBD1. The CDR3 covers 14 residues. Germline values: CDR1 SGHRS, CDR2 YFSETQ. J gave up 6 bases and V 4 bases, and 5 bases lay outside the gene matches. This CDR3 reads CASSAGTGSQPQHF. The DNA for the CDR3 is TGCGCCAGCAGCGCCGGGACAGGGTCTCAGCCCCAGCATTTT.

The table lists this clone with a count of one. This specimen includes other DNA sequences encoding the same CDR3. The J gene is TRBJ1-2, the V gene TRBV10-3; maybe TRBD1 (6 bases). The germline gives CDR1 ENHRY, CDR2 SYGVKD. Trimming took off 0 bases at V and 0 bases at J, with 14 bases between the two ends. The CDR3 runs to 17 residues. The chain's CDR3 is CAISESIQGRANYGYTF. The CDR3 bases are TGTGCCATCAGTGAGTCGATACAGGGTAGGGCTAACTATGGCTACACCTTC.

This clone was found once. The chain is built from TRBV7-2 and TRBJ2-2, with a possible D match to TRBD1 (5 bases). V shed 2 bases and J shed 1 base, with 20 bases lying between them. The CDR3 has 19 amino acids. CDR1 SGHTA and CDR2 FQGNSA come from the germline V gene. CDR3 DNA sequence: TGTGCCAGCAGCTTAAGGGGTATACAGGCCCCATTGAACACCGGGGAGCTGTTTTTT. This sequence encodes CASSLRGIQAPLNTGELFF.

The chain uses TRBV4-2 and TRBJ2-5, with 8 positions matching TRBD2. The germline CDR1 and CDR2 sequences are LGHNA and YNFKEQ. J was trimmed by 5 bases and V by 0 bases; bases with no gene match: 11. The CDR3 is made up of 17 amino acids. CDR3 sequence: CASSQDGLAGRSETQYF. The DNA for the CDR3 is TGTGCCAGCAGCCAAGATGGCCTAGCGGGCCGGTCGGAGACCCAGTACTTC.

The rearrangement joins TRBV27 to TRBJ1-1; D might be TRBD1 (5 bases). Trimming stripped 0 bases from V and 4 bases from J, with 15 bases between. Germline CDR1 reads MNHEY; CDR2 reads SMNVEV (reference sequence). This CDR3 region has 16 residues. CDR3 sequence: CASSLSAPGRGTEAFF. Here the CDR3 DNA reads TGTGCCAGCAGTTTATCCGCCCCGGGTAGGGGCACTGAAGCTTTCTTT.

The chain combines TRBV11-2 with TRBJ2-1; D is unclear. Germline CDR1 is SGHAT and CDR2 is FQNNGV. V lost 1 base and J 0 bases, leaving 7 bases between the germline ends. This CDR3 contains 15 residues. The CDR3 region is CASSLGRSSYNEQFF. CDR3 bases: TGTGCCAGCAGCTTAGGGCGGTCCTCCTACAATGAGCAGTTCTTC. The whole variable domain, remainder taken from reference TRBV11-2 and TRBJ2-1, is EAGVAQSPRYKIIEKRQSVAFWCNPISGHATLYWYQQILGQGPKLLIQFQNNGVVDDSQLPKDRFSAERLKGVDSTLKIQPAKLEDSAVYLCASSLGRSSYNEQFFGPGTRLTVL.